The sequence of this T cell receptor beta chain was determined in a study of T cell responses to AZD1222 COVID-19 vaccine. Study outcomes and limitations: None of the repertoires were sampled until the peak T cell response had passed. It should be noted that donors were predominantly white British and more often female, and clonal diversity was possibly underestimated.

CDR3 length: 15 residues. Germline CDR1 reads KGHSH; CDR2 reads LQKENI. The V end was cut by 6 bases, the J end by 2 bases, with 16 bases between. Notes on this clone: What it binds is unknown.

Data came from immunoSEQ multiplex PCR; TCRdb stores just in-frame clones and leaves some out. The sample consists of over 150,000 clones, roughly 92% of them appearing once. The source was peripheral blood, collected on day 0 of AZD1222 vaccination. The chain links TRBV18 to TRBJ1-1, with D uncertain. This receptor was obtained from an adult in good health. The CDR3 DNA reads TGTGCCAGCTCCCTCGGACGGGGAGTTAACACTGAAGCTTTCTTT. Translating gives CASSLGRGVNTEAFF.